The sequence of this TCR beta chain was determined in a study of control samples from healthy donors and cancer patients. This clone was detected once. Looked up from germline, CDR1 is SEHNR and CDR2 is FQNEAQ (reference sequence). This CDR3 spans 14 amino acids. V was shortened by 4 bases and J by 1 base, with 11 bases between the two germline ends. Sequencing used immunoSEQ multiplex PCR; TCRdb keeps in-frame clones, though not all of them. The repertoire has more than 75,000 clones, 85% to 90% of them found once; the top ten carry 5.5%. Sequenced sample: blood. The chain has TRBV7-9 and TRBJ2-7; possible D gene TRBD1, 5 bases. The TCR originated in a man aged 45-60 years in good health. The CDR3 nucleotides are TGTGCCAGCAGCTCAGAGACAGTTTCCTACGAGCAGTACTTC. Translated: CASSSETVSYEQYF.